Listed here is a single T cell receptor (beta chain). Its antigen remains unidentified. Sample treatment: 19 received Ad26.COV2.S at low or high dose, single or two shots; about 5 received placebo; per-sample allocation not given. Vaccine and placebo recipients were sampled on day 63 after the first injection. This sample is drawn from a study of Ad26.COV2.S vaccination and SARS-CoV-2 variants. Study details: COV1001, an Ad26.COV2.S trial, supplied this vaccine-arm donor. The study's findings and limits: The placebo group had lower spike-specific TCR breadth than the vaccine recipients did.

Data came from immunoSEQ multiplex PCR; TCRdb stores just in-frame clones and leaves some out. The table shows fewer than 600,000 clones, with approximately 90% occurring only once. Germline V lookup: CDR1 SEHNR, CDR2 FQNEAQ (reference sequence). V dropped 2 bases and J dropped 2; count of bases not matched to a gene: 11. The CDR3 spans 19 residues. The V call is TRBV7-9, the J call TRBJ1-5; 11 nucleotides line up with TRBD1. The sample in question was peripheral blood, obtained in a trial of Ad26.COV2.S vaccine versus placebo. This TCR was sampled from a person between 18 and 60 years old who received the Ad26.COV2.S COVID-19 vaccine or a placebo. The CDR3 here is CASSLRPGTGGRGNQPQHF. CDR3 bases: TGTGCCAGCAGCTTAAGACCCGGGACAGGGGGTAGGGGCAATCAGCCCCAGCATTTT. Full variable domain (outside the CDR3, taken from reference TRBV7-9 and TRBJ1-5): DTGVSQNPRHKITKRGQNVTFRCDPISEHNRLYWYRQTLGQGPEFLTYFQNEAQLEKSRLLSDRFSAERPKGSFSTLEIQRTEQGDSAMYLCASSLRPGTGGRGNQPQHFGDGTRLSIL.